The rows below give T cell receptor beta chains drawn from one sample of a study of blood T cell repertoires in COVID-19. The data were produced by immunoSEQ multiplex PCR, yet TCRdb's version contains in-frame clones alone and is incomplete. The table lists 250,000 to 350,000 clones, roughly 86% of them singletons. The specimen was peripheral blood. The receptors come from a woman between 45 and 65 years old with acute or convalescent COVID-19. Both conserved end residues are part of each CDR3. Fields, in order: clone size, J gene, V gene, D gene, CDR3 protein, CDR3 DNA. D genes are given only for firm matches. Clone size appears in some rows only: once, few, many, or a class for an expanded clone.

.,TRBJ2-7,TRBV27,TRBD1,CASTPTGQGLSSEQYF,TGTGCCAGCACTCCCACTGGACAGGGACTCTCTAGCGAGCAGTACTTC
.,TRBJ2-1,TRBV28,.,CASSPAYNEQFF,TGTGCCAGCAGTCCGGCCTACAATGAGCAGTTCTTC
.,TRBJ2-5,TRBV29-1,TRBD1,CSVTPGQGIQETQYF,TGCAGCGTTACCCCGGGACAGGGGATCCAAGAGACCCAGTACTTC
few,TRBJ1-2,TRBV6-5,.,CATTTYRVGYTF,TGTGCCACCACAACCTACAGGGTTGGCTACACCTTC
.,TRBJ2-7,TRBV9,TRBD1,CASSRTGQNEQYF,TGTGCCAGCAGCAGGACAGGGCAGAACGAGCAGTACTTC
.,TRBJ2-7,TRBV27,.,CASSFSGGTWETYEQYF,TGTGCCAGCAGTTTTTCGGGGGGCACGTGGGAAACCTACGAGCAGTACTTC
.,TRBJ2-3,TRBV7-9,TRBD2,CASSLGTSGRADTQYF,TGTGCCAGCAGCTTAGGGACTAGCGGGAGAGCGGATACGCAGTATTTT
.,TRBJ2-7,TRBV13,.,CAAKLGPRDEQYF,TGTGCCGCAAAACTAGGGCCTAGGGACGAGCAGTACTTC
.,TRBJ1-2,TRBV6-5,TRBD1,CASSYGWDRGYGYTF,TGTGCCAGCAGTTACGGCTGGGACAGGGGCTATGGCTACACCTTC
.,TRBJ2-2,TRBV7-2,.,CASSSGSAGELFF,TGTGCCAGCAGCTCCGGGTCGGCCGGGGAGCTGTTTTTT
.,TRBJ1-1,TRBV6-6,.,CASRWTVNTEAFF,TGTGCCAGCAGGTGGACAGTAAACACTGAAGCTTTCTTT
.,TRBJ1-1,TRBV6-5,.,CASSTGNTEAFF,TGTGCCAGCAGTACAGGGAACACTGAAGCTTTCTTT
.,TRBJ1-5,TRBV18,TRBD1,CASSLGDSSWPQHF,TGTGCCAGCTCACTGGGGGACAGCTCATGGCCCCAGCATTTT
.,TRBJ2-7,TRBV28,.,CAAGSQDYEQYF,TGTGCCGCGGGGTCCCAAGACTACGAGCAGTACTTC
.,TRBJ1-4,TRBV9,TRBD1,CASSLAGTGVEKLFF,TGTGCCAGCAGCCTTGCCGGGACAGGGGTCGAAAAACTGTTTTTT
few,TRBJ1-1,TRBV5-8,.,CASSLADRPLAPSNTEAFF,TGTGCCAGCAGCTTGGCGGACAGACCCCTAGCCCCATCGAACACTGAAGCTTTCTTT
.,TRBJ2-7,TRBV12-3/TRBV12-4,.,CASSRTYEQYF,TGTGCCAGCAGCCGTACCTACGAGCAGTACTTC
.,TRBJ2-2,TRBV5-4,TRBD1,CASSLGQGRGYTGELFF,TGTGCCAGCAGCTTGGGACAGGGTAGGGGATACACCGGGGAGCTGTTTTTT
.,TRBJ1-1,TRBV28,.,CASSFIPGLGAFF,TGTGCCAGCAGTTTTATCCCCGGTCTGGGCGCTTTCTTT
.,TRBJ2-7,TRBV10-3,.,CAISDVGTGTYEQYF,TGTGCCATCAGTGATGTGGGTACAGGGACCTACGAGCAGTACTTC
.,TRBJ2-1,TRBV5-1,.,CASSLGGRSYNEQFF,TGCGCCAGCAGCTTGGGCGGGCGCTCCTACAATGAGCAGTTCTTC
.,TRBJ1-1,TRBV7-8,.,CASSNRDTGGGTEAFF,TGTGCCAGCAGCAACCGGGACACCGGGGGAGGGACTGAAGCTTTCTTT
.,TRBJ1-3,TRBV6-1,.,CASSEARLGNTIYF,TGTGCCAGCAGTGAAGCGCGGTTGGGAAACACCATATATTTT
.,TRBJ1-1,TRBV5-1,.,CASSGITSVNTEAFF,TGCGCCAGCAGCGGAATTACCAGCGTCAACACTGAAGCTTTCTTT
once,TRBJ2-5,TRBV9,TRBD2,CASSVGTSGLQTQYF,TGTGCCAGCAGCGTAGGGACTAGCGGGCTACAGACCCAGTACTTC
once,TRBJ1-6,TRBV4-1,TRBD1,CASSQASAGGRSPLHF,TGCGCCAGCAGCCAAGCGTCGGCAGGGGGCCGGTCACCCCTCCACTTT
.,TRBJ1-1,TRBV9,.,CASSVIQGSSEAFF,TGTGCCAGCAGCGTAATCCAGGGGTCATCAGAAGCTTTCTTT
.,TRBJ1-3,TRBV3-1/TRBV3-2,.,CASSPTPSGNTIYF,TGTGCCAGCAGCCCAACACCTTCTGGAAACACCATATATTTT
.,TRBJ2-7,TRBV5-8,.,CASSFRGEISNEQYF,TGTGCCAGCAGCTTCAGGGGGGAGATCTCGAACGAGCAGTACTTC
.,TRBJ2-3,TRBV4-2,TRBD1,CASSQDGTGYATDTQYF,TGTGCCAGCAGCCAAGATGGGACAGGCTACGCGACAGATACGCAGTATTTT
.,TRBJ1-6,TRBV7-9,TRBD1,CASSLAGQGSYNSPLHF,TGTGCCAGCAGCTTAGCAGGACAGGGGTCCTATAATTCACCCCTCCACTTT